The table lists the clone carrying this T cell receptor (beta chain) with a few counts. TCR beta CDR3 regions were amplified from RNA. TCR CDR3 underwent first-round RT-PCR with the HTBI primer set. One entry per CDR3 protein, called by TCRdb with MiXCR from the multiplex PCR reads. Among 560,000 or so distinct CDR3 sequences, 20% were seen once, and the ten largest hold 45% to 50%. This sample is drawn from a study of T cells in Graves' hyperthyroidism and ophthalmopathy. CDR3 length: 14 residues. With 0 bases clipped from V and 7 bases from J, the junction kept 5 bases outside the gene matches. From germline, CDR1 is LGHDT and CDR2 YNNKEL (reference sequence).

The chain is built from TRBV3-1 and TRBJ2-7; 8 nucleotides match TRBD1. The TCR originated in a man aged 40-55 years with Graves' ophthalmopathy. Sequencing was carried out using blood. CDR3 loop: CASSQDPGGREQYF. In nucleotides, the CDR3 is TGTGCCAGCAGCCAAGATCCAGGGGGCAGGGAGCAGTACTTC.